Listed below are T cell receptor beta chains from one sample, sequenced in a study of T cells in Graves' hyperthyroidism and ophthalmopathy. TCRdb processed the multiplex PCR reads anew with MiXCR; each CDR3 protein has one entry. The sample lists roughly 750,000 distinct CDR3 sequences, about 16% occurring once. The sequenced sample consisted of blood. The receptor source for this set is a young man with Graves' hyperthyroidism. CDR3s include the opening cysteine and the closing phenylalanine or tryptophan. D genes are given only for firm matches. Clone sizes are given selectively: once, few, many, or a class where the clone is expanded.

J gene: TRBJ1-1; D gene: NA; V gene: TRBV11-1; clone size: many; CDR3 protein: CASSFQDTEAFF; CDR3 DNA: TGTGCCAGCAGCTTTCAAGACACTGAAGCTTTCTTT
J gene: TRBJ1-3; D gene: NA; V gene: TRBV6-2/TRBV6-3; clone size: NA; CDR3 protein: CASSYRASGNTIYF; CDR3 DNA: TGTGCCAGCAGTTATCGGGCGTCTGGAAACACCATATATTTT
J gene: TRBJ2-3; D gene: NA; V gene: TRBV7-2; clone size: many; CDR3 protein: CASSPGRSVDTQYF; CDR3 DNA: TGTGCCAGCAGCCCAGGACGCTCCGTAGATACGCAGTATTTT
J gene: TRBJ1-4; D gene: NA; V gene: TRBV5-4; clone size: NA; CDR3 protein: CASSLFGGNREKLFF; CDR3 DNA: TGTGCCAGCAGCTTGTTTGGGGGCAATAGAGAAAAACTGTTTTTT
J gene: TRBJ2-7; D gene: NA; V gene: TRBV10-1; clone size: many; CDR3 protein: CASSLRGTVDEQYF; CDR3 DNA: TGCGCCAGCAGTCTCCGCGGGACCGTGGACGAGCAGTACTTC
J gene: TRBJ2-7; D gene: NA; V gene: TRBV27; clone size: NA; CDR3 protein: CASSLGQGIGEQYF; CDR3 DNA: TGTGCCAGCAGTTTAGGGCAGGGGATCGGCGAGCAGTACTTC
J gene: TRBJ2-7; D gene: TRBD1; V gene: TRBV2; clone size: many; CDR3 protein: CASTKDRRSSYEQYF; CDR3 DNA: TGTGCCAGCACCAAGGACAGGAGAAGCTCCTACGAGCAGTACTTC
J gene: TRBJ1-5; D gene: NA; V gene: TRBV20-1; clone size: NA; CDR3 protein: CSAIANRVYSNQPQHF; CDR3 DNA: TGCAGTGCCATAGCGAACAGGGTTTATAGCAATCAGCCCCAGCATTTT
J gene: TRBJ2-5; D gene: TRBD1; V gene: TRBV24-1; clone size: few; CDR3 protein: CATSVHPGQGDRETQYF; CDR3 DNA: TGTGCCACCAGTGTCCATCCGGGACAGGGGGACCGAGAGACCCAGTACTTC
J gene: TRBJ2-2; D gene: NA; V gene: TRBV12-3/TRBV12-4; clone size: many; CDR3 protein: CASSPDPGTGELFF; CDR3 DNA: TGTGCCAGCAGTCCCGACCCTGGGACCGGGGAGCTGTTTTTT
J gene: TRBJ2-3; D gene: NA; V gene: TRBV10-3; clone size: few; CDR3 protein: CAISVQGPTDTQYF; CDR3 DNA: TGTGCCATCAGTGTCCAGGGGCCCACAGATACGCAGTATTTT
J gene: TRBJ2-2; D gene: NA; V gene: TRBV25-1; clone size: few; CDR3 protein: CASRASMNTGELFF; CDR3 DNA: TGTGCCAGCCGCGCCAGTATGAACACCGGGGAGCTGTTTTTT
J gene: TRBJ1-5; D gene: NA; V gene: TRBV7-3; clone size: NA; CDR3 protein: CASSPGVSGPQHF; CDR3 DNA: TGTGCCAGCAGCCCAGGGGTCTCCGGGCCCCAGCATTTT
J gene: TRBJ1-6; D gene: NA; V gene: TRBV18; clone size: NA; CDR3 protein: CASSRTDGNSPLHF; CDR3 DNA: TGTGCCAGCTCAAGAACAGACGGCAATTCACCCCTCCACTTT
J gene: TRBJ2-7; D gene: NA; V gene: TRBV20-1; clone size: many; CDR3 protein: CSAGRGRSYEQYF; CDR3 DNA: TGCAGTGCTGGTAGAGGCCGCTCCTACGAGCAGTACTTC
J gene: TRBJ2-7; D gene: NA; V gene: TRBV20-1; clone size: few; CDR3 protein: CSASQWISGYEQYF; CDR3 DNA: TGCAGTGCTAGTCAGTGGATTAGCGGCTACGAGCAGTACTTC
J gene: TRBJ2-5; D gene: NA; V gene: TRBV20-1; clone size: few; CDR3 protein: CSATEDKETQYF; CDR3 DNA: TGCAGTGCTACCGAGGATAAAGAGACCCAGTACTTC
J gene: TRBJ2-3; D gene: NA; V gene: TRBV19; clone size: few; CDR3 protein: CASNSGETDTQYF; CDR3 DNA: TGTGCCAGTAACTCGGGGGAGACAGATACGCAGTATTTT
J gene: TRBJ2-1; D gene: TRBD2; V gene: TRBV2; clone size: NA; CDR3 protein: CASSVWLAGGSYNEQFF; CDR3 DNA: TGTGCCAGCAGTGTCTGGCTAGCGGGAGGGTCCTACAATGAGCAGTTCTTC
J gene: TRBJ2-7; D gene: NA; V gene: TRBV27; clone size: few; CDR3 protein: CASSLGLRGYEQYF; CDR3 DNA: TGTGCCAGCAGTTTAGGACTAAGGGGGTACGAGCAGTACTTC
J gene: TRBJ1-2; D gene: TRBD1; V gene: TRBV9; clone size: NA; CDR3 protein: CASSVVPGGRNGYTF; CDR3 DNA: TGTGCCAGCAGCGTAGTCCCAGGGGGGAGGAATGGCTACACCTTC
J gene: TRBJ2-1; D gene: TRBD2; V gene: TRBV15; clone size: NA; CDR3 protein: CATSRVGGNLSYNEQFF; CDR3 DNA: TGTGCCACCAGCAGAGTGGGGGGGAACCTCTCCTACAATGAGCAGTTCTTC
J gene: TRBJ1-1; D gene: NA; V gene: TRBV7-9; clone size: few; CDR3 protein: CASSLARLGLPTEAFF; CDR3 DNA: TGTGCCAGCAGCTTAGCGAGACTGGGTTTGCCCACTGAAGCTTTCTTT
J gene: TRBJ1-3; D gene: NA; V gene: TRBV2; clone size: many; CDR3 protein: CASRDYGNTIYF; CDR3 DNA: TGTGCCAGCAGGGACTATGGAAACACCATATATTTT
J gene: TRBJ2-1; D gene: TRBD1; V gene: TRBV20-1; clone size: many; CDR3 protein: CSARDRGTGPYNEQFF; CDR3 DNA: TGCAGTGCTAGAGATAGGGGGACAGGTCCTTACAATGAGCAGTTCTTC
J gene: TRBJ2-3; D gene: NA; V gene: TRBV11-2; clone size: few; CDR3 protein: CASSLEGYTDTQYF; CDR3 DNA: TGTGCCAGCAGCTTAGAAGGATACACAGATACGCAGTATTTT
J gene: TRBJ1-3; D gene: NA; V gene: TRBV20-1; clone size: NA; CDR3 protein: CSARDLRDEGTIYF; CDR3 DNA: TGCAGTGCTCGGGACCTCAGGGATGAAGGCACCATATATTTT
J gene: TRBJ1-3; D gene: NA; V gene: TRBV2; clone size: few; CDR3 protein: CASSSNSGNTIYF; CDR3 DNA: TGTGCCAGCTCTTCCAACAGCGGAAACACCATATATTTT
J gene: TRBJ2-1; D gene: TRBD2; V gene: TRBV2; clone size: many; CDR3 protein: CASSDSGDNEQFF; CDR3 DNA: TGTGCCAGCAGTGATAGCGGGGACAATGAGCAGTTCTTC
J gene: TRBJ2-1; D gene: NA; V gene: TRBV7-9; clone size: NA; CDR3 protein: CASSLALRGEQFF; CDR3 DNA: TGTGCCAGCAGCTTAGCGCTAAGAGGTGAGCAGTTCTTC
J gene: TRBJ2-2; D gene: NA; V gene: TRBV7-2; clone size: NA; CDR3 protein: CASSPTPSRGNGELFF; CDR3 DNA: TGTGCCAGCAGCCCCACCCCGTCCCGGGGTAACGGGGAGCTGTTTTTT
J gene: TRBJ2-1; D gene: TRBD2; V gene: TRBV2; clone size: NA; CDR3 protein: CASRSTSGSSYNEQFF; CDR3 DNA: TGTGCCAGCAGGAGTACTAGCGGGAGCTCCTACAATGAGCAGTTCTTC
J gene: TRBJ2-3; D gene: NA; V gene: TRBV11-2; clone size: many; CDR3 protein: CASSILATRTDTQYF; CDR3 DNA: TGTGCCAGCAGTATTCTAGCGACCCGCACAGATACGCAGTATTTT
J gene: TRBJ1-6; D gene: NA; V gene: TRBV28; clone size: many; CDR3 protein: CASSLTYGGGVNSPLHF; CDR3 DNA: TGTGCCAGCAGTTTGACGTACGGGGGGGGGGTAAATTCACCCCTCCACTTT
J gene: TRBJ1-1; D gene: NA; V gene: TRBV2; clone size: many; CDR3 protein: CAGQEGMNTEAFF; CDR3 DNA: TGTGCCGGGCAGGAGGGCATGAACACTGAAGCTTTCTTT
J gene: TRBJ2-2; D gene: TRBD1; V gene: TRBV29-1; clone size: once; CDR3 protein: CSVEGGTGDYTGELFF; CDR3 DNA: TGCAGCGTGGAGGGGGGGACAGGGGACTACACCGGGGAGCTGTTTTTT
J gene: TRBJ1-5; D gene: TRBD1; V gene: TRBV7-2; clone size: NA; CDR3 protein: CASSQGQSEQPQHF; CDR3 DNA: TGTGCCAGCAGCCAGGGACAGTCGGAGCAGCCCCAGCATTTT
J gene: TRBJ2-3; D gene: TRBD2; V gene: TRBV3-1; clone size: few; CDR3 protein: CASSRRLARTDTQYF; CDR3 DNA: TGTGCCAGCAGCCGACGACTAGCGAGAACGGATACGCAGTATTTT
J gene: TRBJ2-1; D gene: NA; V gene: TRBV9; clone size: many; CDR3 protein: CASSVAARADEQFF; CDR3 DNA: TGTGCCAGCAGCGTAGCTGCCAGGGCCGATGAGCAGTTCTTC
J gene: TRBJ2-1; D gene: NA; V gene: TRBV20-1; clone size: NA; CDR3 protein: CGYEDDLGNEQFF; CDR3 DNA: TGCGGATACGAAGACGACCTCGGGAATGAGCAGTTCTTC
J gene: TRBJ2-3; D gene: NA; V gene: TRBV27; clone size: few; CDR3 protein: CASSPAGWSRVDTQYF; CDR3 DNA: TGTGCCAGCAGTCCGGCCGGTTGGTCCAGGGTAGATACGCAGTATTTT
J gene: TRBJ1-1; D gene: NA; V gene: TRBV27; clone size: many; CDR3 protein: CASSYSRGREAFF; CDR3 DNA: TGTGCCAGCAGTTACTCACGAGGGCGTGAAGCTTTCTTT